This entry is about one T cell receptor (beta chain). These data come from a study of blood T cell repertoires in COVID-19. About the research overall: Sites in the United States, Italy and Spain provided acute and convalescent COVID-19 samples. PBMCs, B-cell-depleted T cells, or T cells provided the cDNA or gDNA that made up the material.

In the authors' methods: Estimates of nucleated cell counts were drawn from the amplification of reference gene primers. Data came from immunoSEQ multiplex PCR; TCRdb stores just in-frame clones and leaves some out. V and J calls and clone size follow that table, whereas D and trimming were derived from the DNA. The data show more than 95,000 clones, roughly 87% seen once. Germline V lookup: CDR1 MGHDK, CDR2 SYGVNS. The CDR3 is 15 residues long. Losses at the gene ends were 6 bases for V and 5 bases for J; bases not matched to a gene: 10. The sequence was collected from a human donor in a cohort sampled during active COVID-19. The rearrangement joins TRBV25-1 to TRBJ2-1, with 7 nucleotides matching TRBD1. Input material: peripheral blood. DNA for the CDR3: TGTGCCAGCAGGCACACAGGGGATGGACACAATGAGCAGTTCTTC. Translating gives CASRHTGDGHNEQFF. Full variable domain (remainder filled in from reference TRBV25-1 and TRBJ2-1): EADIYQTPRYLVIGTGKKITLECSQTMGHDKMYWYQQDPGMELHLIHYSYGVNSTEKGDLSSESTVSRIRTEHFPLTLESARPSHTSQYLCASRHTGDGHNEQFFGPGTRLTVL.